The entry below describes one TCR beta chain. A few counts support this clonotype. There is no known antigen for this receptor. No base quality information exists; no much larger clone differs at one position. Receptor amplification or capture employed PCR. The data were produced on an Illumina HiSeq 2500. TCR library preparation used molecular barcoding, with unique molecular identifiers applied to normalize quantification of the TCRbeta repertoire. TCRdb passed the public sequencing reads through fastp at Q25 and MiXCR, retaining productive beta sequences. Identical CDR3 protein sequences are pooled into one entry, listed with their most common genes and DNA. Recorded for this sample are more than 400,000 distinct CDR3 sequences; about 45% of them occurred a single time. The ten largest make up 27% of the sample. This sample is drawn from a study of T-cell reconstitution after alpha-beta-depleted transplantation in children (dated by TCRdb to about 2016). Describing the broader study: Using TCR repertoire profiling, the study followed T-cell immune reconstitution in a quantitative way in children after TCRalphabeta/CD19-depleted allogeneic hematopoietic cell transplantation. What the research found in general, with its limitations: The apparently early recovery of alphabetaT-cell counts about two months after transplant reportedly depended on only several hundred rapidly expanded clones that came from non-depleted graft cells. Hyperexpanded clone frequencies declined over subsequent months; after one year, T-cell counts and TCRbeta diversity were mostly attributed to newly produced T cells. In some patients, the high TCRbeta diversity seen at day 60 was put down to recipient T cells and intrathymic progenitors that had survived conditioning.

CDR1 is given as SGDLS and CDR2 as YYNGEE, both from the germline V gene. Trimming takes 1 base from V and 7 bases from J, and the germline ends sit 9 bases apart. Reading from cysteine to phenylalanine, the CDR3 counts 13 amino acids. The CDR3 DNA has 39 bases and is translated from base 1. The intended sense of this specimen's treatment or condition label: allogeneic hematopoietic cell transplantation with graft depleted of TCRalphabeta T cells and CD19 B cells. The transplant recipients were children given TCRalphabeta/CD19-depleted allogeneic hematopoietic cell grafts. The sequencing here drew on PBMCs, taken before TCRalphabeta/CD19-depleted stem cell transplant. This sequence was found in a girl aged 2-9 years with aplastic anemia, due to receive a stem cell transplant. The sequence joins TRBV9 to TRBJ2-1, with the D gene call left open. The bases are TGTGCCAGCAGCGTAAGCGACGTTAATGAGCAGTTCTTC. It translates to CASSVSDVNEQFF.